The entry below describes one T cell receptor beta chain. Antigen: not known. The data originate from a study of radiotherapy plus CTLA-4 blockade in lung cancer. For the study at large: Patients showed objective responses in roughly 18% of cases and disease control in less than 35%.

The CDR3 runs to 17 residues. V lost 2 bases, J lost 3 bases, and 7 bases stayed unmatched. Germline V gene sequence: CDR1 MGHRA, CDR2 YSYEKL. Study-wide results and caveats: An expansion of tumor-derived TCR clones occurred in blood after radiotherapy plus ipilimumab. Alongside interferon-beta, early blood T cell clone dynamics were reportedly the best predictor of response.

Here immunoSEQ multiplex PCR was the method, and the copy in TCRdb shows in-frame clones only, minus some. The data contain about 60,000 clones, 77% of them singletons. This TCR came from a human donor with non-small cell lung cancer who had a partial response to radiotherapy plus ipilimumab. The J gene is TRBJ1-4, the V gene TRBV4-1; 9 nucleotides match TRBD1. The input for sequencing was peripheral blood, taken from a patient treated with radiotherapy plus ipilimumab. This chain's CDR3 is CASSQLPGQGSNEKLFF. The CDR3 DNA reads as TGCGCCAGCAGCCAACTTCCGGGACAGGGATCTAATGAAAAACTGTTTTTT.